The next 11 T cell receptor beta chains were all read from a single sample in a study of T cells after yellow fever vaccination (dated by TCRdb to between 2018 and 2020). What this sample's treatment or condition label stands for: live attenuated yellow fever vaccine strain. The library was built by means of 5' RACE. Sequenced on an Illumina NovaSeq 6000. In-frame beta chains were kept once TCRdb had trimmed the public reads at Q25 with fastp and called clones with MiXCR. CDR3 protein sequences are deduplicated, and each keeps its most common genes and DNA. This sample lists 300,000 to 350,000 distinct CDR3 sequences; around 3.9% were detected once. Clones ranked in the top ten supply approximately 24% of the sample. This specimen consisted of PBMCs, obtained 5 days after the yellow fever booster vaccination. Every receptor here comes from a man younger than 30 who received the YFV17D yellow fever vaccine.

This chain links TRBV25-1 with TRBJ2-5, with 7 bases matching TRBD2. Germline-derived CDR1 and CDR2 are MGHDK and SYGVNS. J lost 5 bases, V lost 0 bases, and 9 bases had no gene match. The CDR3 contains 16 residues. CDR3: CASSEYREGSQETQYF. CDR3 in DNA: TGTGCCAGCAGTGAATATAGGGAGGGTTCTCAGGAGACCCAGTACTTC.

The table lists this clonotype with many counts. The rearrangement links TRBV2 to TRBJ2-5; no firm D call. The CDR3 covers 10 residues. Trimming removed 8 bases at V and 4 bases at J, with 5 bases between. Germline V gene data show CDR1 as SNHLY and CDR2 as FYNNEI. The chain's CDR3 is CASLGETQYF. In nucleotides, the CDR3 is TGTGCCAGCTTGGGAGAGACCCAGTACTTC. Together with reference TRBV2 and TRBJ2-5, the CDR3 gives the full variable domain: EPEVTQTPSHQVTQMGQEVILRCVPISNHLYFYWYRQILGQKVEFLVSFYNNEISEKSEIFDDQFSVERPDGSNFTLKIRSTKLEDSAMYFCASLGETQYFGPGTRLLVL.

This chain connects TRBV6-6 to TRBJ1-6; 12 nucleotides match TRBD1. The CDR3 sequence is 16 residues long. Germline V gene lookup returns CDR1 MNHNY and CDR2 SVGAGI (reference sequence). The V and J ends lost 7 bases and 5 bases, in that order; junction bases with no gene match: 6. CDR3 loop: CASTGTGGGDNSPLHF. The CDR3 coding sequence is TGTGCCAGCACCGGGACAGGGGGCGGGGATAATTCACCCCTCCACTTT.

In its sample, this clonotype was seen many times. The V call is TRBV4-3, the J call TRBJ2-7; D is possibly TRBD1 (7 bases). Trimming left V 3 bases short and J 3 bases short, with 21 bases between. The CDR3 has 17 amino acids. Germline V gene sequence: CDR1 LGHNA, CDR2 YSLEER. The CDR3, as DNA: TGCGCCAGCAGCCAGTATGGAGGGACAGACGGCATCTACGAGCAGTACTTC. It encodes CASSQYGGTDGIYEQYF.

J is TRBJ2-5 and V is TRBV9, with 10 positions matching TRBD2. With V trimmed by 0 bases and J by 4 bases, 6 bases remained unmatched. There are 16 residues in the CDR3. Germline V CDR1 and CDR2: SGDLS, YYNGEE. This chain's CDR3 is CASSVASGGAPETQYF. CDR3 sequence (DNA): TGTGCCAGCAGCGTAGCGAGCGGGGGGGCACCAGAGACCCAGTACTTC. Full variable domain (outside the CDR3, taken from reference TRBV9 and TRBJ2-5): DSGVTQTPKHLITATGQRVTLRCSPRSGDLSVYWYQQSLDQGLQFLIQYYNGEERAKGNILERFSAQQFPDLHSELNLSSLELGDSALYFCASSVASGGAPETQYFGPGTRLLVL.

This clonotype was counted many times. The chain recombines TRBV15 with TRBJ2-7; no firm D call. CDR1 is LNHNV and CDR2 is YYDKDF in the germline V gene (reference sequence). This CDR3 has 14 amino acids. Trimming took off 5 bases at V and 1 base at J, with 12 bases between the two ends. The CDR3, as DNA: TGTGCCACCAGCGCGCTGTATGGTTCCTACGAGCAGTACGTC. Translating it yields CATSALYGSYEQYV.

The chain recombines TRBV5-5 with TRBJ2-3, with D unclear. The length of the CDR3 is 15 residues. V dropped 4 bases and J dropped 0 bases, with 12 bases sitting between them. Germline values: CDR1 SGHKS, CDR2 YYEKEE (reference sequence). Here the CDR3 reads CASSRIESSTDTQYF. The CDR3 bases are TGTGCCAGCAGCCGAATAGAGTCTAGCACAGATACGCAGTATTTT.

Only a few counts were recorded for this clonotype. This rearrangement joins TRBV2 to TRBJ2-5; possible D gene TRBD2, 6 bases. The germline gives CDR1 SNHLY, CDR2 FYNNEI. This CDR3 has 11 amino acids. The V and J ends lost 6 bases and 13 bases respectively, with 15 bases between them. The CDR3 DNA follows: TGTGCCAGCAGAGGGCCGGGACTCCTGTACTTC. This codes for CASRGPGLLYF.

This clonotype has only a few counts. This chain links TRBV4-1 with TRBJ2-1; a weak D match, TRBD2 (6 bases). The CDR3 covers 14 residues. The V gene's germline CDR1 is MGHRA and CDR2 YSYEKL. Trimming removed 6 bases from V and 6 bases from J, with 15 bases in between. The CDR3 protein is CASRRDWGSNEQFF. The CDR3 nucleotides read TGCGCCAGCAGGCGGGACTGGGGCTCCAATGAGCAGTTCTTC.

In its sample, this clonotype was seen many times. This rearrangement joins TRBV3-1 to TRBJ1-4, with D unresolved. V dropped 0 bases and J dropped 8 bases, with 4 bases sitting between them. Germline V gene sequence: CDR1 LGHDT, CDR2 YNNKEL (reference sequence). The CDR3 is 12 residues long. CDR3 region: CASSQDHEKLFF. CDR3 sequence (DNA): TGTGCCAGCAGCCAAGATCACGAAAAACTGTTTTTT.

This clonotype was seen only a few times. V and J are TRBV7-8 and TRBJ1-1, with D tentatively TRBD1 (5 bases). Trimming stripped 1 base from V and 1 base from J, with 10 bases between. CDR1 and CDR2 from the germline V gene are SGHVS and FQNEAQ. The CDR3 runs to 15 residues. CDR3 sequence (DNA): TGTGCCAGCAGCTTAGGGCCGGGGCCGAACACTGAAGCTTTCTTT. Translation gives CASSLGPGPNTEAFF.